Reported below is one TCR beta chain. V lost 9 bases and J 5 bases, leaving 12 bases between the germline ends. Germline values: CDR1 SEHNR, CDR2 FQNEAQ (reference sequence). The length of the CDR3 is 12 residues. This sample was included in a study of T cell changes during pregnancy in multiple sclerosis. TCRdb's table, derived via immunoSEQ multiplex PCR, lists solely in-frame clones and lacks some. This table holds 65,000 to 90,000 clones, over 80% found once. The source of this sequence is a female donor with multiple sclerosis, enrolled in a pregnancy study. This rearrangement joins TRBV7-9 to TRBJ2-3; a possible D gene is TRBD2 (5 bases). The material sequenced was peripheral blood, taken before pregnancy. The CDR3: CASRGLGDTQYF. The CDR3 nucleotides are TGTGCCAGTAGAGGGTTGGGAGATACGCAGTATTTT. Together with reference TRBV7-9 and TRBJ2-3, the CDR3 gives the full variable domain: DTGVSQNPRHKITKRGQNVTFRCDPISEHNRLYWYRQTLGQGPEFLTYFQNEAQLEKSRLLSDRFSAERPKGSFSTLEIQRTEQGDSAMYLCASRGLGDTQYFGPGTRLTVL.